Below, 8 T cell receptor beta chains from the same sample are listed, as sequenced in a study of molecular identifiers for immune sequencing clone quantification. MiXCR, applied by TCRdb to the PCR reads, yields one record per CDR3 protein. The sample includes about half a million distinct CDR3 sequences, about a quarter of them seen just once. The sequencing input was naive CD8+ T cells from blood, with Jurkat cell RNA spiked in. The subset denotes: FACS-sorted CD8+CD4-CCR7+CD45RA+ naive T cells. The source of these receptors is a human donor in good health. Some libraries in this study had Jurkat cell RNA spiked in.

Regarding this clonotype: The CDR3 end shows no conserved phenylalanine or tryptophan, and so a read error is likely. The chain is built from TRBV28 and TRBJ1-1, with D possibly matching TRBD1 (5 bases). Trimming removed 7 bases from V and 1 base from J, with 7 bases in between. This CDR3 is 12 amino acids long. Looked up from germline, CDR1 is MDHEN and CDR2 is SYDVKM. As DNA, the CDR3 is TGTGCCAGCACCGGACAGAACACTGAAGCTTTCTAT. It encodes CASTGQNTEAFY.

This chain links TRBV14 with TRBJ2-2, with TRBD1 matching over 7 bases. The CDR3 runs 14 residues. V dropped 3 bases and J dropped 6; count of bases not matched to a gene: 4. Per germline, CDR1 SGHDN and CDR2 FVKESK. This CDR3 reads CASSQTGLAGELFF. In DNA form, the CDR3 reads TGTGCCAGCAGCCAGACAGGGCTCGCCGGGGAGCTGTTTTTT.

In this sample, this clonotype turned up many times. This chain connects TRBV30 to TRBJ1-4; 7 positions agree with TRBD1. The junction had 13 bases not matched to a gene; V was cut back by 1 base and J by 8 bases. This CDR3 has 16 amino acids. The germline V gene has CDR1 GTSNPN and CDR2 SVGIG (reference sequence). The CDR3 protein is CAWSAYNGQDNEKLFF. CDR3 nucleotides: TGTGCCTGGAGTGCGTACAATGGACAGGATAACGAAAAACTGTTTTTT.

A note on this clonotype: It is likely a read error, because the conserved phenylalanine at the end of the CDR3 is missing. This chain connects TRBV19 to TRBJ2-7; 7 nucleotides match TRBD1. Germline CDR1 LNHDA, CDR2 SQIVND (reference sequence). This CDR3 is built from 14 residues. The ends lost 5 bases at V and 1 base at J; junction bases unmatched: 5. Written as DNA, the CDR3 is TGTGCCAGTAGTCCGTCGACAGGGTCCTACGAGCAGTACATC. As protein: CASSPSTGSYEQYI.

This clonotype appeared a single time. The chain combines TRBV29-1 with TRBJ2-5; 7 nucleotides align to TRBD2. The CDR3 contains 16 residues. Unmatched junction bases numbered 20, after V lost 4 bases and J lost 9 bases. CDR1 and CDR2 from the germline V gene are SQVTM and ANQGSEA. The CDR3 DNA reads as TGCAGCGTTGGAGGTTTGAGCCAGGGAGCGCGGGAGCCCCAGTACTTC. Amino acids: CSVGGLSQGAREPQYF. The full variable domain, rest sourced from reference TRBV29-1 and TRBJ2-5, is SAVISQKPSRDICQRGTSLTIQCQVDSQVTMMFWYRQQPGQSLTLIATANQGSEATYESGFVIDKFPISRPNLTFSTLTVSNMSPEDSSIYLCSVGGLSQGAREPQYFGPGTRLLVL.

This clonotype was found a few times. V and J are TRBV5-5 and TRBJ2-7, with 8 bases aligning to TRBD2. Germline CDR1 reads SGHKS; CDR2 reads YYEKEE (reference sequence). The CDR3 loop spans 16 amino acids. The J segment lost 3 bases and the V segment lost 0 bases, leaving 8 bases of the junction unmatched. CDR3 in DNA: TGTGCCAGCAGCTTGGTCGAGACTAGCGCGAACTACGAGCAGTACTTC. This gives the protein CASSLVETSANYEQYF.

The V and J genes are TRBV7-9 and TRBJ2-1, with TRBD2 identical over 14 bases. This CDR3 region has 15 residues. The J segment lost 6 bases and the V segment lost 5 bases, leaving 3 bases of the junction unmatched. CDR1 is SEHNR and CDR2 is FQNEAQ in the germline V gene (reference sequence). As DNA, the CDR3 is TGTGCCAGCAGCGCGGGACTAGCGGGAGTCAATGAGCAGTTCTTC. Translated, it gives CASSAGLAGVNEQFF.

CDR3 nucleotide sequence: TGTGCCAGCAGTCAGGGACTAGCTATCTACGAGCAGTACTTC. As protein: CASSQGLAIYEQYF. The rearrangement uses TRBV27 and TRBJ2-7; 9 positions match TRBD2. The V gene's germline CDR1 is MNHEY and CDR2 SMNVEV (reference sequence). The CDR3 covers 14 residues. J lost 3 bases, V lost 5 bases, and 5 bases had no gene match.